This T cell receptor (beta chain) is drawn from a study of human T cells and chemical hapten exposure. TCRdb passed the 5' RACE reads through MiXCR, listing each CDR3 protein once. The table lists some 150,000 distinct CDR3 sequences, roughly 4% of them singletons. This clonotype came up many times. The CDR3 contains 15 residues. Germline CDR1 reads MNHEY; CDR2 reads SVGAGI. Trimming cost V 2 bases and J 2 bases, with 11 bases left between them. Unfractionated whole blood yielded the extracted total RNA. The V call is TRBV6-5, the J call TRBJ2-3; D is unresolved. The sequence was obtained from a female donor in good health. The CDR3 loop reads CASSYGWTATDTQYF. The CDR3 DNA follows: TGTGCCAGCAGTTACGGCTGGACGGCCACAGATACGCAGTATTTT.